What follows are 10 T cell receptor beta chains derived from one specimen sequenced in a study of beta chain features in type 1 diabetes. Investigators reverse transcribed all isolated RNA, so they sequenced expressed TCRB transcripts. Method: immunoSEQ multiplex PCR; TCRdb's copy keeps in-frame clones and lacks some. This repertoire shows around 160,000 clones, 40% to 60% found once; its top ten account for around 0.45%. Specimen: Tregs from blood. These TCRs come from a young man in good health.

The chain carries TRBV29-1 and TRBJ1-2; tentatively, D is TRBD1 (6 bases). Germline V lookup: CDR1 SQVTM, CDR2 ANQGSEA. Deletions cut 6 bases from V and 5 bases from J, with 22 bases between. The length of the CDR3 is 15 residues. The CDR3 is CSVALRRQGLYGYTF. CDR3 DNA: TGCAGCGTCGCCCTCCGGCGGCAGGGGCTGTATGGCTACACCTTC.

This clone was detected only a few times. V is TRBV29-1 and J is TRBJ2-5, with 8 bases fitting TRBD1. V lost 7 bases to trimming and J lost 11 bases; unmatched junction nucleotides: 12. Germline V gene sequence: CDR1 SQVTM, CDR2 ANQGSEA. This CDR3 has 12 amino acids. For the CDR3, the DNA is TGCAGCGCTGTGACAGGGGTTTATGAGCAGTACTTC. Translated, it gives CSAVTGVYEQYF. Drawing the rest from reference TRBV29-1 and TRBJ2-5, the complete variable domain is SAVISQKPSRDICQRGTSLTIQCQVDSQVTMMFWYRQQPGQSLTLIATANQGSEATYESGFVIDKFPISRPNLTFSTLTVSNMSPEDSSIYLCSAVTGVYEQYFGPGTRLLVL.

The V and J genes are TRBV19 and TRBJ1-4; possible D gene TRBD1, 5 bases. The CDR3 loop spans 13 amino acids. V was trimmed by 10 bases and J by 10 bases, leaving 19 bases between them. Germline values: CDR1 LNHDA, CDR2 SQIVND (reference sequence). CDR3 in DNA: TGTGCCACGACAGCCCGCCGCGACCGAAAACTGTTTTTT. Protein product: CATTARRDRKLFF.

This clone was counted a few times. For the CDR3, the DNA is TGTGCCAGCAAAAGGGGACAGGGCCTTTGGGGTCGAGGCGGGGAGCTGTTTTTT. Translated: CASKRGQGLWGRGGELFF. The chain uses TRBV27 and TRBJ2-2; 9 bases align to TRBD1. Germline V gene sequence: CDR1 MNHEY, CDR2 SMNVEV (reference sequence). CDR3 size: 18 residues. Germline trimming cut 7 bases from V and 7 bases from J; bases unmatched to any gene: 19.

This clone was recorded a few times. The chain employs TRBV29-1 and TRBJ2-7; TRBD1 is a possible D gene (6 bases). CDR1 SQVTM and CDR2 ANQGSEA come from the germline V gene. V dropped 4 bases and J dropped 3 bases, with 10 bases sitting between them. The CDR3 is 12 amino acids. The CDR3 reads CSVVLRGYEQYF. The CDR3 DNA is TGCAGCGTTGTCCTCAGGGGCTACGAGCAGTACTTC.

This clone was seen just once. Its ends do not fully match the called genes, so a read error is possible. The chain is built from TRBV27 and TRBJ1-5; TRBD1 matches at 9 bases. The CDR3 sequence is 15 residues long. The germline V gene encodes CDR1 MNHEY and CDR2 SMNVEV (reference sequence). The CDR3: CVSRVGTGRNQPQHF. The CDR3 coding sequence is TGTGTCAGCAGGGTCGGGACAGGGCGCAATCAGCCCCAGCATTTT.

This chain links TRBV30 with TRBJ2-3; D might be TRBD1 (6 bases). Per germline, CDR1 GTSNPN and CDR2 SVGIG (reference sequence). CDR3 length: 13 amino acids. The V gene lost 7 bases and the J gene lost 2 bases, with 13 bases spanning the gap. CDR3 protein: CASEQGNTDTQYF. DNA for the CDR3: TGTGCCTCAGAACAGGGAAACACAGATACGCAGTATTTT.

This clone was seen a few times. CDR3 sequence (DNA): TGTGCCAGCCGGGATATCACAGGGGGCCTGAGTGAGCAGTTCTTC. It yields the protein CASRDITGGLSEQFF. The chain has TRBV2 and TRBJ2-1; TRBD1 matches at 9 bases. Germline loops: CDR1 SNHLY, CDR2 FYNNEI. V dropped 8 bases and J dropped 9; count of bases not matched to a gene: 14. The CDR3 covers 15 residues.

The CDR3: CASSPRAGAGDTQYF. The CDR3 region has the DNA TGTGCCAGTAGTCCCCGAGCGGGAGCAGGGGATACGCAGTATTTT. This chain connects TRBV19 to TRBJ2-3, with TRBD2 matching over 8 bases. Germline assignment: CDR1 LNHDA and CDR2 SQIVND (reference sequence). The CDR3 covers 15 residues. J gave up 6 bases and V 5 bases, and 10 bases lay outside the gene matches. Full variable domain (rest looked up from reference TRBV19 and TRBJ2-3): DGGITQSPKYLFRKEGQNVTLSCEQNLNHDAMYWYRQDPGQGLRLIYYSQIVNDFQKGDIAEGYSVSREKKESFPLTVTSAQKNPTAFYLCASSPRAGAGDTQYFGPGTRLTVL.

The chain employs TRBV27 and TRBJ2-7; no firm D call. Germline V lookup: CDR1 MNHEY, CDR2 SMNVEV (reference sequence). Trimming stripped 6 bases from V and 6 bases from J, with 9 bases between. The CDR3 is 11 residues long. The chain's CDR3 is CASRSRLEQYF. CDR3 DNA: TGTGCCAGCAGAAGCAGGCTCGAGCAGTACTTC.